The 15 T cell receptor beta chains given below trace back to one sample, sequenced in a study of control samples from healthy donors and cancer patients. The data were produced by immunoSEQ multiplex PCR, yet TCRdb's version contains in-frame clones alone and is incomplete. The profile covers some 110,000 clones, with more than 75% appearing a single time and under 2.5% taken by the ten largest. The source material was blood. Receptors were obtained from a woman aged 70 to 79 in good health.

The genes are TRBV5-1 and TRBJ2-2; 8 positions agree with TRBD1. The CDR3 has 17 amino acids. Trimming at V came to 1 base and at J to 3 bases, leaving 8 bases not matched to a gene. From germline, CDR1 is SGHRS and CDR2 YFSETQ. In DNA form, the CDR3 reads TGCGCCAGCAGCTTGTCCCCGGACAGGGTATACACCGGGGAGCTGTTTTTT. Its protein product is CASSLSPDRVYTGELFF. The full variable domain, its missing parts supplied by reference TRBV5-1 and TRBJ2-2, is KAGVTQTPRYLIKTRGQQVTLSCSPISGHRSVSWYQQTPGQGLQFLFEYFSETQRNKGNFPGRFSGRQFSNSRSEMNVSTLELGDSALYLCASSLSPDRVYTGELFFGEGSRLTVL.

Concerning this clone: Other DNA sequences in this specimen translate into the identical CDR3. This chain joins TRBV6-6 and TRBJ1-2, with D hard to call. The V end lost 5 bases, the J end lost 5 bases, and 9 bases lay between the germline ends. The CDR3 covers 12 residues. Germline CDR1 is MNHNY and CDR2 is SVGAGI (reference sequence). The CDR3 region is CASSQQAYGYTF. The CDR3 DNA reads as TGTGCCAGCAGTCAGCAGGCTTATGGCTACACCTTC.

V gene TRBV4-3 combines with J gene TRBJ2-6; D gene uncertain. V was shortened by 0 bases and J by 0 bases, with 6 bases between the two germline ends. The germline V gene encodes CDR1 LGHNA and CDR2 YSLEER. CDR3 length: 16 amino acids. The CDR3 coding sequence is TGCGCCAGCAGCCAAGATGCAAACTCTGGGGCCAACGTCCTGACTTTC. Protein: CASSQDANSGANVLTF.

V and J are TRBV24-1 and TRBJ2-7; 7 bases are shared with TRBD1. Germline V gene data show CDR1 as KGHDR and CDR2 as SFDVKD. The CDR3 is made up of 14 amino acids. The V and J ends lost 7 bases and 2 bases, in that order; junction bases with no gene match: 7. The CDR3 sequence: CATRGDRFAYEQYF. For the CDR3, the DNA is TGTGCCACCAGGGGGGACAGATTCGCCTACGAGCAGTACTTC.

The V gene is TRBV14, the J gene TRBJ1-2, with D maybe TRBD1 (5 bases). This CDR3 is built from 14 residues. CDR1 and CDR2 (germline): SGHDN, FVKESK. Trimming pared 6 bases from V and 4 bases from J, leaving 15 bases between. The CDR3 nucleotides read TGTGCCAGCAGTCCGAGGGCAGGGCGCTATGGCTACACCTTC. Amino acid sequence: CASSPRAGRYGYTF.

V gene TRBV6-5 combines with J gene TRBJ2-2; no firm D call. The CDR3 is made up of 15 amino acids. Trimming left V 0 bases short and J 3 bases short, with 8 bases between. CDR1 and CDR2 (germline): MNHEY, SVGAGI. The CDR3 DNA reads TGTGCCAGCAGTTACTCGATCCGGCACACCGGGGAGCTGTTTTTT. Translation gives CASSYSIRHTGELFF.

The chain joins TRBV10-3 to TRBJ2-3; D unresolved. Germline-derived CDR1 and CDR2 are ENHRY and SYGVKD. This CDR3 comprises 16 residues. Trimming left V 3 bases short and J 1 base short, with 14 bases between. The CDR3 bases are TGTGCCATCAGTGATGGGGTCGGGCTGGGCACAGATACGCAGTATTTT. Protein: CAISDGVGLGTDTQYF.

This chain connects TRBV6-6 to TRBJ1-2; 11 bases are a match to TRBD1. Trimming cost V 5 bases and J 3 bases; bases outside gene matches: 2. Germline CDR1 MNHNY, CDR2 SVGAGI (reference sequence). This CDR3 has 14 amino acids. The CDR3 protein is CASSPGQGDYGYTF. The CDR3 nucleotides are TGTGCCAGCAGTCCGGGACAGGGGGACTATGGCTACACCTTC.

The chain joins TRBV3-1 (or the pseudogene TRBV3-2) to TRBJ2-7; D not certain. Looked up from germline, CDR1 is LGHDT and CDR2 is YNNKEL (reference sequence). The CDR3 runs 13 residues. Trimming shortened V by 4 bases and J by 1 base, and 8 bases separated the two germline ends. The CDR3 here is CASSPPASYEQYF. DNA for the CDR3: TGTGCCAGCAGCCCACCGGCTTCCTACGAGCAGTACTTC.

This chain connects TRBV7-9 to TRBJ2-6; 10 bases match TRBD1. Germline-derived CDR1 and CDR2 are SEHNR and FQNEAQ (reference sequence). The CDR3 extends over 18 amino acids. J gave up 3 bases and V 6 bases, and 11 bases lay outside the gene matches. The CDR3 spells CASRKPGQGSSGANVLTF. Written as DNA, the CDR3 is TGTGCCAGCAGGAAACCGGGACAGGGGAGTAGTGGGGCCAACGTCCTGACTTTC.

The chain carries TRBV18 and TRBJ2-1; D perhaps matches TRBD2 (5 bases). The CDR3 contains 15 residues. Germline V gene sequence: CDR1 KGHSH, CDR2 LQKENI. V dropped 3 bases and J dropped 6 bases, with 15 bases sitting between them. The CDR3 here is CASSPRGGDGNEQFF. CDR3 nucleotides: TGTGCCAGCTCACCCCGGGGTGGGGATGGCAATGAGCAGTTCTTC.

V usage is TRBV12-3 or TRBV12-4 and J usage is TRBJ2-1; D may correspond to TRBD1 or TRBD2 (6 bases each). Trimming left V 6 bases short and J 9 bases short, with 15 bases between. The CDR3 totals 13 residues. CDR3 bases: TGTGCCAGCAGCCTACAGGGAGGCGGTGAGCAGTTCTTC. Protein sequence: CASSLQGGGEQFF.

This clone was found a few times. The V call is TRBV6-5, the J call TRBJ1-5; D is undetermined. Trimming took off 6 bases at V and 0 bases at J, with 6 bases between the two ends. This CDR3 has 13 amino acids. The V gene's germline CDR1 is MNHEY and CDR2 SVGAGI. CDR3 sequence (DNA): TGTGCCAGCAGCCCAAATAGCAATCAGCCCCAGCATTTT. Encoded protein: CASSPNSNQPQHF.

V is TRBV3-1 (or the pseudogene TRBV3-2) and J is TRBJ1-5; perhaps TRBD1 as D (5 bases). Germline lookup yields CDR1 LGHDT and CDR2 YNNKEL (reference sequence). The length of the CDR3 is 14 residues. Between the trimmed V and J ends, which lost 5 bases and 7 bases, there was a span of 15 bases. CDR3 protein: CASSSSGLGQPQHF. The CDR3 coding sequence is TGTGCCAGCAGCTCGTCAGGGTTGGGACAGCCCCAGCATTTT.

This rearrangement joins TRBV18 to TRBJ2-7, with 7 nucleotides matching TRBD1. CDR1 KGHSH and CDR2 LQKENI come from the germline V gene. The CDR3 extends over 15 amino acids. Germline trimming cut 6 bases from V and 4 bases from J; bases unmatched to any gene: 12. The CDR3 nucleotides are TGTGCCAGCTCTCCTAGTAGGACAGGCACGTACGAGCAGTACTTC. Translation gives CASSPSRTGTYEQYF.